This section outlines one T cell receptor beta chain sequence together with its context. Its antigen is as yet unknown. The method was immunoSEQ multiplex PCR; TCRdb's version includes in-frame clones alone and lacks a portion of them. The data contain about 17,000 clones, approximately 90% of them singletons. The sample comes from a study of lymphopenia after photon versus proton radiotherapy. Study-level results: Oligoclonal CD8+ Temra expansion after nadir drove photon patients' diversity drop. Larger post-nadir TCR diversity loss correlated inversely with survival in deceased patients.

Germline CDR1 and CDR2: LNHDA and SQIVND (reference sequence). The CDR3 is 18 amino acids. V was clipped by 5 bases and J by 0 bases, with 20 bases between them. This specimen was peripheral blood, taken from a patient treated with photon-based radiotherapy. The rearrangement uses TRBV19 and TRBJ1-5, with a weak D call TRBD1 (6 bases). The clonotype originates from a man in his sixties with pancreatic cancer. The CDR3 loop reads CASSRAGGRGISNQPQHF. The CDR3 region has the DNA TGTGCCAGTAGTCGAGCGGGAGGAAGGGGGATTAGCAATCAGCCCCAGCATTTT.